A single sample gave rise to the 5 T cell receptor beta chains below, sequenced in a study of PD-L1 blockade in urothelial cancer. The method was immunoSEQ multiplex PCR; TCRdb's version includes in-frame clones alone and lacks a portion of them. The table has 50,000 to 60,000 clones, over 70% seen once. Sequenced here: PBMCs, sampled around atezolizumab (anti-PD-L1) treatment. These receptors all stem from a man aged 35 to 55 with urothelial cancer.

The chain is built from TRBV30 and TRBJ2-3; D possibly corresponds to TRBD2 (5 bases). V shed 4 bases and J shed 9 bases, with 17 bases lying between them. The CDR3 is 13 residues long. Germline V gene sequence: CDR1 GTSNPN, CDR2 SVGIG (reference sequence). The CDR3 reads CAWTRATEKTQYF. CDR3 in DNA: TGTGCCTGGACGAGGGCCACAGAAAAAACGCAGTATTTT.

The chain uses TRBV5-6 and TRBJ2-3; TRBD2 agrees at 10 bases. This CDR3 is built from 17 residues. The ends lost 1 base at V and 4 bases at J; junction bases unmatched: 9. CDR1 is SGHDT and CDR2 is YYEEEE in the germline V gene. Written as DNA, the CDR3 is TGTGCCAGCAGCTTGAGGTTAGCGGGAGGAATTCCAGATACGCAGTATTTT. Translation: CASSLRLAGGIPDTQYF.

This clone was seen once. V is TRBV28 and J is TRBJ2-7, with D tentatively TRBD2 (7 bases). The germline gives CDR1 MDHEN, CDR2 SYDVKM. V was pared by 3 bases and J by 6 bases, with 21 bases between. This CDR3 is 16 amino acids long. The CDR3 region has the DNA TGTGCCAGCAGTTTCCTCTTACAGGGAGGGGGAGGCGAGCAGTACTTC. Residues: CASSFLLQGGGGEQYF.

DNA of the CDR3: TGCGCCAGCAGCCAAGTCGCGGGGTTAGCAAATCAGCCCCAGCATTTT. It yields the protein CASSQVAGLANQPQHF. The chain joins TRBV4-1 to TRBJ1-5; D gene ambiguous. Trimming took off 1 base at V and 4 bases at J, with 14 bases between the two ends. CDR3 length: 16 residues. The V gene's germline CDR1 is MGHRA and CDR2 YSYEKL.

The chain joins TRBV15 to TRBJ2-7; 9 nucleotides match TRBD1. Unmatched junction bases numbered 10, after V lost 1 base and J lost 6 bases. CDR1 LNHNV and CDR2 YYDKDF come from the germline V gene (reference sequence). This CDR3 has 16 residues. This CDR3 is CATSRVEQGARLEQYF. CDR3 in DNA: TGTGCCACCAGCAGAGTCGAACAGGGGGCCCGCCTCGAGCAGTACTTC.